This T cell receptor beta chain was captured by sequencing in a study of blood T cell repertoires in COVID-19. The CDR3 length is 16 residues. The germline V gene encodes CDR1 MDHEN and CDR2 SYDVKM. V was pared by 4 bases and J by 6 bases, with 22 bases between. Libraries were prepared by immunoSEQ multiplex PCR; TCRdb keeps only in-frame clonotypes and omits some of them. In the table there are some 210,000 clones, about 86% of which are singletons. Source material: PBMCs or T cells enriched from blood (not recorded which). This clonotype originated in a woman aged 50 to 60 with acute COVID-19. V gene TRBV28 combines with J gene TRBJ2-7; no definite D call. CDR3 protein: CASSYPLASGTSEQYF. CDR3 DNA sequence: TGTGCCAGCAGTTACCCACTGGCCTCGGGTACATCCGAGCAGTACTTC.